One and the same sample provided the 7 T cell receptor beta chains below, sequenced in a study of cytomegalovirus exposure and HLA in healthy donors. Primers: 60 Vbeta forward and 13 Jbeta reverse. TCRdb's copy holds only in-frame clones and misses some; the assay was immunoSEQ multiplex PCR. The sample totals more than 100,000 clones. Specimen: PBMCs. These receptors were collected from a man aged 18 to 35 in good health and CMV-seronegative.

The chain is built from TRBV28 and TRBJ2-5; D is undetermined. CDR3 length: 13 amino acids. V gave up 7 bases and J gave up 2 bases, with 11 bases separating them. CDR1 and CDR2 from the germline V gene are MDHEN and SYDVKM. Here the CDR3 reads CASTSRWQETQYF. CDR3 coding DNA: TGTGCCAGCACTTCGAGGTGGCAAGAGACCCAGTACTTC.

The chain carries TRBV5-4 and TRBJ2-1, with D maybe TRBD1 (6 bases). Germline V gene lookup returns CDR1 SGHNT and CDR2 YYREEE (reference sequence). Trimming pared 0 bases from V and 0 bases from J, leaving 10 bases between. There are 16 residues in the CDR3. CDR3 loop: CASSLAGDTSYNEQFF. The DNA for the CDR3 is TGTGCCAGCAGCTTGGCAGGGGACACCTCCTACAATGAGCAGTTCTTC.

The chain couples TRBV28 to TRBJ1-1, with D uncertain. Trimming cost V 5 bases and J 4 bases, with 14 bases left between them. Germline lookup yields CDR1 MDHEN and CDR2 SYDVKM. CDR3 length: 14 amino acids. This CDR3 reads CASSGVSFVTEAFF. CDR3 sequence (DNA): TGTGCCAGCAGTGGAGTATCTTTCGTCACTGAAGCTTTCTTT.

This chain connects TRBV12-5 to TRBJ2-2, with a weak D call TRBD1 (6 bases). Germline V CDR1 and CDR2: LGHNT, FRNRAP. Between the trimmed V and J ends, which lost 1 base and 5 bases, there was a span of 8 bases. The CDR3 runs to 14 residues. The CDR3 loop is CASGLAGDTGELFF. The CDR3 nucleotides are TGTGCTAGTGGTTTGGCAGGGGATACCGGGGAGCTGTTTTTT.

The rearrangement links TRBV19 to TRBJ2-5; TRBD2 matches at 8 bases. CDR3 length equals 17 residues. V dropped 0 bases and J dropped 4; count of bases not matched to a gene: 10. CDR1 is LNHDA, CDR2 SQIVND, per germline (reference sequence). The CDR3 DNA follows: TGTGCCAGTAGTATAGATCAACCGGGAGGGTTGGGAGAGACCCAGTACTTC. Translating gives CASSIDQPGGLGETQYF.

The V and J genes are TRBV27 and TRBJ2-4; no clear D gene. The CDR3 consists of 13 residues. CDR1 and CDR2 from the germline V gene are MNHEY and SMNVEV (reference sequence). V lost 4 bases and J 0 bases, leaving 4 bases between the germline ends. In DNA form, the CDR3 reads TGTGCCAGCAGTTCAGGAGCCAAAAACATTCAGTACTTC. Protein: CASSSGAKNIQYF.

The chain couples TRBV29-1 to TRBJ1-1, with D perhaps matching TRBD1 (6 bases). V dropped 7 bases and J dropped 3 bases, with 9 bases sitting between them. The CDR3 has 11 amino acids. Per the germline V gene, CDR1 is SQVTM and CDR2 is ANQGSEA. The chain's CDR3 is CSADSYTEAFF. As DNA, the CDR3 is TGCAGCGCGGACAGTTACACTGAAGCTTTCTTT.